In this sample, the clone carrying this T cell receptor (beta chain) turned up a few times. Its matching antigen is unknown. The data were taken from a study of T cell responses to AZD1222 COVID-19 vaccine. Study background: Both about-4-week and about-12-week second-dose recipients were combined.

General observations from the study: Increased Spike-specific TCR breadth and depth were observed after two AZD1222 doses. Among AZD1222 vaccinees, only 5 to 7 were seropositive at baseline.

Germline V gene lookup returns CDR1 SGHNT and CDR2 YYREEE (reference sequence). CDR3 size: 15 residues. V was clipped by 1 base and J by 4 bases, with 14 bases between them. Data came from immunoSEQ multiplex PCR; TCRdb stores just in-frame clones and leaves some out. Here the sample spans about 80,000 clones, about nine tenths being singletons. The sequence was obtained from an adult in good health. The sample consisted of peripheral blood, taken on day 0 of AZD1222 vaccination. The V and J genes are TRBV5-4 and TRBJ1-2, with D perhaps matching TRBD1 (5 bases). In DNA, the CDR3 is TGTGCCAGCAGCTTGTCCGTGGGGGGAATCTATGGCTACACCTTC. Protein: CASSLSVGGIYGYTF.